Below, one TCR beta chain is given with its context. This clonotype was seen only a few times. Its specific antigen is unknown. There are no base qualities to consult, and no much larger clone falls within one base. To prepare the library, PCR was applied. The run used a NextSeq 500. Bulk TCR libraries were prepared as previously described, using TCR primers listed in Table S5. Total RNA was purified with the Qiagen AllPrep DNA/RNA kit. Before any analysis, reads coming from multiple sequencing runs of the same library were combined into one pool. The authors' pipeline ran thus. Reads were retained only if their TCR constant sequence matched exactly, and those retained reads were trimmed to 150 nt and grouped according to their 12-nt molecular barcodes. Reads in each barcode group were sub-clustered using a 15% Levenshtein threshold, and a quality-weighted consensus sequence was built for each RNA molecule. Non-functional sequences were excluded, and lower-count sequences lying one edit away from another sequence were also excluded. Based on fitting two negative binomial distributions, any barcode sub-cluster with under 20% of the maximum read count was discarded. TCRdb's own reprocessing of the public reads used fastp at Q25 and MiXCR and kept productive beta chains. Identical CDR3 proteins give one entry, which carries the most common genes and DNA. TCRdb's processing, not the study's, gives the V and J calls here. The sample table lists about 320,000 distinct CDR3 sequences, roughly 24% of them with a count of one. In total, the top ten clones hold 0.7% to 0.95% of the sample.

These data are taken from a study of molecular identifiers for immune sequencing clone quantification (dated by TCRdb to about 2018). About the full investigation: In a replicate experiment, RNA from roughly 20,000 or 100,000 naive CD8 T cells was split into five aliquots, four of which were sequenced. CD8 T cells were used in a methods study to benchmark molecular-identifier clustering-based TCR repertoire sequencing (MIDCIRS) and TCR RNA copy counting.

Libraries of naive CD8 T cells were built from approximately 20,000 to 1,000,000 sorted cells, with 10%, 30% or 50% of the purified RNA used. Naive CD8 T cells were FACS-sorted as CD8+CD4-CCR7+CD45RA+ on a BD FACSAria II into RLT Plus buffer. Detection sensitivity was tested by spiking Jurkat RNA equal to some 11 TCR copies' worth into samples containing roughly 19,000-1,000,000 naive CD8 T cells. CD8 T cells were enriched using RosetteSep CD8+ T Cell Enrichment Cocktail and Ficoll-Paque, and the enriched cells then underwent ACK red cell lysis. Study-level results and caveats: Modeling gave about 3 recovered TCR RNA copies per cell versus approximately 9 by digital PCR, implying 25% to 30% capture efficiency. Clones above 20 RNA copies held over 99% of molecules in CMV-specific effector cells but under 1% in naive cells. The naive libraries included spiked-in Jurkat TCR RNA (roughly 9 copies' worth), and this RNA is not part of the donor repertoire. Highly expanded clone sizes could be underestimated if identical TCR molecules share a barcode. Spiked-in Jurkat TCR RNA equivalent to a single cell was reported to be detectable even among approximately 1.1 million naive CD8 T cells. When barcode sub-clustering was omitted, TCR diversity was inflated by chimeric consensus sequences, with chimeras reaching as high as 47%.

The CDR3 sequence holds 17 residues, the cysteine and phenylalanine included. Solely the CDR3 DNA is kept, with 51 bases framed from the first base. Per the germline V gene, SNHLY is the CDR1 and FYNNEI is the CDR2. Trimming accounts for 4 bases at V and 7 bases at J, while the number of junction bases matched to no gene is 7. Sequenced sample: naive CD8+ T cells from blood, with Jurkat cell RNA spiked in. Per the publication, the cell subset or site label means: FACS-sorted CD8+CD4-CCR7+CD45RA+ naive T cells. The chain is assembled from TRBV2 and TRBJ2-1, with 16 bases in between that match TRBD2. This TCR came from a human donor in good health. Some libraries in this study had Jurkat cell RNA spiked in. The sequence in DNA is TGTGCCAGCAGTGCCGGGACTAGCGGGAGGGCCCTGAATGAGCAGTTCTTC. It is translated as CASSAGTSGRALNEQFF. Supplemented by the reference TRBV2 and TRBJ2-1 proteins around the CDR3, the complete variable domain is EPEVTQTPSHQVTQMGQEVILRCVPISNHLYFYWYRQILGQKVEFLVSFYNNEISEKSEIFDDQFSVERPDGSNFTLKIRSTKLEDSAMYFCASSAGTSGRALNEQFFGPGTRLTVL.